This T cell receptor beta chain was documented in a study of T cells in Graves' hyperthyroidism and ophthalmopathy. This clonotype appeared many times. No progression to ophthalmopathy during 18 months of follow-up defined stable disease. From RNA transcripts, TCR beta CDR3 regions were amplified. HTBI primers were employed in a first-round RT-PCR of the TCR CDR3. From the multiplex PCR reads, TCRdb called clonotypes with MiXCR, one entry per CDR3 protein. This table holds roughly 740,000 distinct CDR3 sequences, 16% found once. The receptor comes from a man between 18 and 29 years old with Graves' hyperthyroidism. The sequenced material came from blood.

The chain's CDR3 is CASSVGGRGSGELFF. CDR3 coding DNA: TGTGCCAGCAGTGTCGGCGGGAGAGGATCCGGGGAGCTGTTTTTT. This chain links TRBV2 with TRBJ2-2, with 7 positions matching TRBD2. The CDR3 has 15 residues. Germline CDR1 SNHLY, CDR2 FYNNEI. V trimming: 4 bases; J trimming: 6 bases; junction bases outside the gene matches: 8.